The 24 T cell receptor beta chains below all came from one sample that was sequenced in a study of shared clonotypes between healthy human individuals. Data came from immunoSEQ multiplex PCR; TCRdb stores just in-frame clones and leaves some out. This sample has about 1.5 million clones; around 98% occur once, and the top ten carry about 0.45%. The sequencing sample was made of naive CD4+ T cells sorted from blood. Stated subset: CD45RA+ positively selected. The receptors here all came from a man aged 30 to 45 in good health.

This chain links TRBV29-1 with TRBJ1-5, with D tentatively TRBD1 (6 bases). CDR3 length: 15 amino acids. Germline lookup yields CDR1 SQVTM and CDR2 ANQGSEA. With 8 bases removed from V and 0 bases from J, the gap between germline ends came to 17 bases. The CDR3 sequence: CSPSARDNSNQPQHF. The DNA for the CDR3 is TGCAGCCCGTCGGCCCGGGACAATAGCAATCAGCCCCAGCATTTT.

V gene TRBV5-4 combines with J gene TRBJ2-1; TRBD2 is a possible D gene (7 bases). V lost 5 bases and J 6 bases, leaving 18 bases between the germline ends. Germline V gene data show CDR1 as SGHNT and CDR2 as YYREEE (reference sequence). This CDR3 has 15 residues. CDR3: CASRLFGGGSNEQFF. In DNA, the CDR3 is TGTGCCAGCAGGCTCTTTGGGGGCGGGAGCAATGAGCAGTTCTTC.

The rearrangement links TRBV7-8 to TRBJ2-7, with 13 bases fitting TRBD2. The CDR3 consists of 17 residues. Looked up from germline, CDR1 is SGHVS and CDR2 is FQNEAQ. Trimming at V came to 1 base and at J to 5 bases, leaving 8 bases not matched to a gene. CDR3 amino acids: CASSLGLAGGRSHEQYF. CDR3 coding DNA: TGTGCCAGCAGCTTAGGACTAGCGGGAGGTCGGTCCCACGAGCAGTACTTC.

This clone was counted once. Written as DNA, the CDR3 is TGCGCCAGCAGCTTGGGGGCACAGGGGTCGGGCAATCAGCCCCAGCATTTT. Residues: CASSLGAQGSGNQPQHF. The chain uses TRBV5-1 and TRBJ1-5; 7 bases align to TRBD1. V gave up 0 bases and J gave up 2 bases; unmatched junction bases: 8. The CDR3 loop spans 17 amino acids. CDR1 is SGHRS and CDR2 is YFSETQ in the germline V gene.

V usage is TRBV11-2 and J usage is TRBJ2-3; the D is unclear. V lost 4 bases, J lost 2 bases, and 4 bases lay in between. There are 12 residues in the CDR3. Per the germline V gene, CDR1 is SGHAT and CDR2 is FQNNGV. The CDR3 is CASSSYTDTQYF. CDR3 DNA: TGTGCCAGCAGCTCGTACACAGATACGCAGTATTTT.

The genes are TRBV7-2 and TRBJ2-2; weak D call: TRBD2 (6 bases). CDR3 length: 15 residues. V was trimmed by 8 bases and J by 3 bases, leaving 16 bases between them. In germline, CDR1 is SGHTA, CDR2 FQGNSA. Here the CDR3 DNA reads TGTGCCAGCGCACTAGGAAGCGGGTACACCGGGGAGCTGTTTTTT. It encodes CASALGSGYTGELFF.

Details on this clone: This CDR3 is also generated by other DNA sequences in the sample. This CDR3 reads CASSQQGANYGYTF. The CDR3 bases are TGCGCCAGCAGCCAGCAGGGGGCTAACTATGGCTACACCTTC. The chain uses TRBV4-3 and TRBJ1-2, with TRBD1 matching over 7 bases. V was clipped by 3 bases and J by 0 bases; unmatched bases: 1. CDR1 and CDR2 (germline): LGHNA, YSLEER. The CDR3 is 14 residues long.

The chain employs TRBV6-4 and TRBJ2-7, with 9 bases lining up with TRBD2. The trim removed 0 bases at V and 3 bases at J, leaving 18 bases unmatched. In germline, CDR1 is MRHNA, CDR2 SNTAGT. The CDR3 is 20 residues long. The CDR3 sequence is CASSDSGGPGTSLAHYEQYF. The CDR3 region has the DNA TGTGCCAGCAGTGACTCTGGGGGCCCCGGGACTAGCCTGGCCCACTACGAGCAGTACTTC.

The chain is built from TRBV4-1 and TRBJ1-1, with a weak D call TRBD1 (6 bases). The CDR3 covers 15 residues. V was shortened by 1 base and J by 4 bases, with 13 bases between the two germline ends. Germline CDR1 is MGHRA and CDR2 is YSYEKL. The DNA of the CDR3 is TGCGCCAGCAGCCAAGTGGGGGCGCGGGGCACTGAAGCTTTCTTT. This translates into CASSQVGARGTEAFF.

CDR3 bases: TGTGCCAGTAGTATAGCCCTCACCACAGATACGCAGTATTTT. Its translation is CASSIALTTDTQYF. The chain is built from TRBV19 and TRBJ2-3; D not resolved. The CDR3 runs to 14 residues. The germline V and J ends were trimmed by 1 base and 2 bases, with 7 bases remaining between them. Germline V gene data show CDR1 as LNHDA and CDR2 as SQIVND (reference sequence).

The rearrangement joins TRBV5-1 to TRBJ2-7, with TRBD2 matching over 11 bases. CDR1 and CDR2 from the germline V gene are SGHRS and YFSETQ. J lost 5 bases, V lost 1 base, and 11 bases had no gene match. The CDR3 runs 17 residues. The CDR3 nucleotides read TGCGCCAGCAGCTTGCAACTAGCGGGAGAAGTTATCGACGAGCAGTACTTC. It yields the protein CASSLQLAGEVIDEQYF.

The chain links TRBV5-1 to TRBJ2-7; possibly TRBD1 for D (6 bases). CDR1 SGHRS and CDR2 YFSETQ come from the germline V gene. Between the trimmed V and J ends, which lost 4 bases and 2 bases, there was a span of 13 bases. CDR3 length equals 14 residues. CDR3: CASSVQGDTYEQYF. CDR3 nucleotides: TGCGCCAGCAGCGTACAGGGTGACACCTACGAGCAGTACTTC.

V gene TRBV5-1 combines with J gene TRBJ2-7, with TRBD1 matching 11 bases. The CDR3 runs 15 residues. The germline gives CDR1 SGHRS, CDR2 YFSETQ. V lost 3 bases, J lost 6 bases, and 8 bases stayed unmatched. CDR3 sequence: CASSSSGQGVVEQYF. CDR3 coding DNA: TGCGCCAGCAGCTCCTCGGGACAGGGGGTGGTCGAGCAGTACTTC.

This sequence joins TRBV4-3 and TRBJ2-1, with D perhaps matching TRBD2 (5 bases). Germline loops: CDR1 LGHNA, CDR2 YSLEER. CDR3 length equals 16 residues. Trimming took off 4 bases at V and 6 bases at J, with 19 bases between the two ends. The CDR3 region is CASSLSGLPAFNEQFF. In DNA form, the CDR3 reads TGCGCCAGCAGCCTAAGCGGTCTTCCGGCGTTCAATGAGCAGTTCTTC.

In nucleotides, the CDR3 is TGTGCCACCAGCAGAGTACCTCAAGAGACCCAGTACTTC. Protein: CATSRVPQETQYF. The V and J genes are TRBV15 and TRBJ2-5; D is unresolved. In germline, CDR1 is LNHNV, CDR2 YYDKDF (reference sequence). The germline V and J ends were trimmed by 1 base and 2 bases, with 5 bases remaining between them. This CDR3 region has 13 residues.

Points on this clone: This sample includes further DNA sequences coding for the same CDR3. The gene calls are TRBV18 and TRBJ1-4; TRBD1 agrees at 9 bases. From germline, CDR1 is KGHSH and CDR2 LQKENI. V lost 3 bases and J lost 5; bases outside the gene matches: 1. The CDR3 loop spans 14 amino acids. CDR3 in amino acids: CASSPGTGNEKLFF. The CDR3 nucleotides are TGTGCCAGCTCACCGGGGACAGGGAATGAAAAACTGTTTTTT. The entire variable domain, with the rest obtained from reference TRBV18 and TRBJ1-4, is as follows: NAGVMQNPRHLVRRRGQEARLRCSPMKGHSHVYWYRQLPEEGLKFMVYLQKENIIDESGMPKERFSAEFPKEGPSILRIQQVVRGDSAAYFCASSPGTGNEKLFFGSGTQLSVL.

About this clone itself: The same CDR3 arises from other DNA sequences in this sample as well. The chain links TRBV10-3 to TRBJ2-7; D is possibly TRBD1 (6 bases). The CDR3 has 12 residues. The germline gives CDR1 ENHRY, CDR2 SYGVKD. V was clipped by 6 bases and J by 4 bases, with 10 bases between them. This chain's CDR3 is CAISGTSYEQYF. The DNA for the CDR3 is TGTGCCATCAGCGGGACAAGTTACGAGCAGTACTTC.

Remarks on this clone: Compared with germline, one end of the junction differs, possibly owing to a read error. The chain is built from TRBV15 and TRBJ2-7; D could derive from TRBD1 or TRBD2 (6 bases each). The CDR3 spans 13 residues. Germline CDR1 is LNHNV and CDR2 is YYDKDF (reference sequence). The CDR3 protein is CATSRVRGLEEYF. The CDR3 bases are TGTGCCACCAGCAGAGTTCGGGGGCTCGAGGAGTACTTC. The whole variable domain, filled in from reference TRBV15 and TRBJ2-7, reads DAMVIQNPRYQVTQFGKPVTLSCSQTLNHNVMYWYQQKSSQAPKLLFHYYDKDFNNEADTPDNFQSRRPNTSFCFLDIRSPGLGDTAMYLCATSRVRGLEEYFGPGTRLTVT.

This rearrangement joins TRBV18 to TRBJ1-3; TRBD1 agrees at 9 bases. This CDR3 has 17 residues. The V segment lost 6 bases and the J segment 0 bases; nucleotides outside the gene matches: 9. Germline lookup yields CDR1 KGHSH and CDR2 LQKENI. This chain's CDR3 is CASSSLRQGDSGNTIYF. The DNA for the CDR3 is TGTGCCAGCTCTTCGTTGAGACAGGGGGACTCTGGAAACACCATATATTTT.

The DNA for the CDR3 is TGCGCCAGCAGCGGAGCCTGGACAGGGCGGGTGGACACCATATATTTT. It translates to CASSGAWTGRVDTIYF. V gene TRBV5-1 combines with J gene TRBJ1-3; 8 nucleotides align to TRBD1. This CDR3 comprises 16 residues. The germline V gene has CDR1 SGHRS and CDR2 YFSETQ. The ends lost 4 bases at V and 8 bases at J; junction bases unmatched: 14.

CDR3 sequence: CASSSMLTISGANVLTF. The DNA for the CDR3 is TGCGCCAGCTCTAGTATGTTGACGATCTCTGGGGCCAACGTCCTGACTTTC. This chain uses TRBV5-1 with TRBJ2-6; D call uncertain. CDR3 length equals 17 residues. The V end lost 7 bases, the J end lost 0 bases, and 17 bases lay between the germline ends. Per germline, CDR1 SGHRS and CDR2 YFSETQ. Together with reference TRBV5-1 and TRBJ2-6, the CDR3 gives the full variable domain: KAGVTQTPRYLIKTRGQQVTLSCSPISGHRSVSWYQQTPGQGLQFLFEYFSETQRNKGNFPGRFSGRQFSNSRSEMNVSTLELGDSALYLCASSSMLTISGANVLTFGAGSRLTVL.

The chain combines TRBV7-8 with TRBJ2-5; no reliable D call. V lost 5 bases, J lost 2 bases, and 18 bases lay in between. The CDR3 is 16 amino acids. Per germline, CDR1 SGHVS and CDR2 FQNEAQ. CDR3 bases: TGTGCCAGCAGCACCGACCGTCTAGGATTTCAAGAGACCCAGTACTTC. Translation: CASSTDRLGFQETQYF.

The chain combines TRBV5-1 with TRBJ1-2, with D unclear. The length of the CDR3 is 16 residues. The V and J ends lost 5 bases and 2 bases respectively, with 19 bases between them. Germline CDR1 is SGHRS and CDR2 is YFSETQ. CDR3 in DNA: TGCGCCAGCAGACCGATAGGGCACGAATCCAACTATGGCTACACCTTC. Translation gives CASRPIGHESNYGYTF.

The CDR3 protein is CASSPPIVRQETQYF. The CDR3 nucleotides are TGTGCCAGCTCACCACCGATCGTCAGGCAAGAGACCCAGTACTTC. The chain uses TRBV18 and TRBJ2-5; D remains unclear. Germline CDR1 is KGHSH and CDR2 is LQKENI. CDR3 length: 15 residues. The germline V and J ends were trimmed by 0 bases and 2 bases, with 10 bases remaining between them.